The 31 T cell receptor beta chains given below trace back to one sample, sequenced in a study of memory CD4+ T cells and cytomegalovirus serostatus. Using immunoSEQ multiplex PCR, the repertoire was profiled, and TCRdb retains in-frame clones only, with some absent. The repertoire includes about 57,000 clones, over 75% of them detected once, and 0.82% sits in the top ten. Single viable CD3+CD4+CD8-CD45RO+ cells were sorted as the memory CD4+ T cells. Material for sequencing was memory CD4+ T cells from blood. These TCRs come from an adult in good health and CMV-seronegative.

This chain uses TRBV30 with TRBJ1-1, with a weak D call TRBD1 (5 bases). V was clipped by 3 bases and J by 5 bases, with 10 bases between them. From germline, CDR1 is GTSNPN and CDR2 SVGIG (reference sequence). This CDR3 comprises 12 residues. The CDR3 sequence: CAWRQGGTEAFF. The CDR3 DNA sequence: TGTGCCTGGAGGCAGGGTGGGACTGAAGCTTTCTTT.

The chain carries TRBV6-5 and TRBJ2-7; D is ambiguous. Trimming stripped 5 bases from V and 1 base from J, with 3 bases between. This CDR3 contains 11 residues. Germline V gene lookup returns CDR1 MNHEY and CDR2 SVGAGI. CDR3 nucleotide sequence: TGTGCCAGCAGTGCTTCCTACGAGCAGTACTTC. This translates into CASSASYEQYF.

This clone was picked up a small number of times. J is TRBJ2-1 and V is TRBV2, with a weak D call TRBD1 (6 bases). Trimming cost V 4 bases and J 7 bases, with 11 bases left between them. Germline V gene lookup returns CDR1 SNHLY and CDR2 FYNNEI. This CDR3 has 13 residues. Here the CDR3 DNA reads TGTGCCAGCAGTGGCAGGGGAAGAAATGAGCAGTTCTTC. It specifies CASSGRGRNEQFF.

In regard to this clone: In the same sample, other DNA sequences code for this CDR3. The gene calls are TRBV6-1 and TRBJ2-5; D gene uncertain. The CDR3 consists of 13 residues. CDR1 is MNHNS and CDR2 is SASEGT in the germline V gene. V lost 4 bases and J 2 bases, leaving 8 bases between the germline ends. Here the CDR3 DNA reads TGTGCCAGCAGTGGGACGGTACAAGAGACCCAGTACTTC. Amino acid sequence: CASSGTVQETQYF.

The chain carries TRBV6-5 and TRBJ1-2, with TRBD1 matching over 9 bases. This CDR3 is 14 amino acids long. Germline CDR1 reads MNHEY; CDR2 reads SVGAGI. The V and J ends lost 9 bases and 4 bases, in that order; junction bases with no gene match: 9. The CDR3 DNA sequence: TGTGCCAGTTCACAGGGGGCGTCCGGCTATGGCTACACCTTC. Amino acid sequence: CASSQGASGYGYTF.

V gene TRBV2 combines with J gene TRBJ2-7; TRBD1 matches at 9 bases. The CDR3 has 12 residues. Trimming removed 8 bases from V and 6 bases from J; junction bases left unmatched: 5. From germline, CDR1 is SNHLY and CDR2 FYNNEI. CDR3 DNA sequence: TGTGCCAGCGGGACAGGGAAGGGCGAGCAGTACTTC. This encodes CASGTGKGEQYF.

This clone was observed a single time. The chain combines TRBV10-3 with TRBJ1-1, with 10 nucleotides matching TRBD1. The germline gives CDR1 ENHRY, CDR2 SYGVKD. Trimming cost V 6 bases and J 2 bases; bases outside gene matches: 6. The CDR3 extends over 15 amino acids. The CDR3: CAIRGQGLRNTEAFF. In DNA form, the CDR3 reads TGTGCCATCAGGGGACAGGGGCTGCGAAACACTGAAGCTTTCTTT.

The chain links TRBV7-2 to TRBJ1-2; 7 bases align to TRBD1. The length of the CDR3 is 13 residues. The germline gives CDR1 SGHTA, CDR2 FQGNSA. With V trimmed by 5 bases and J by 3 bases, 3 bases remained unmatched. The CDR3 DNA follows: TGTGCCAGCAGCCAAGACAGGGACTATGGCTACACCTTC. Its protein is CASSQDRDYGYTF.

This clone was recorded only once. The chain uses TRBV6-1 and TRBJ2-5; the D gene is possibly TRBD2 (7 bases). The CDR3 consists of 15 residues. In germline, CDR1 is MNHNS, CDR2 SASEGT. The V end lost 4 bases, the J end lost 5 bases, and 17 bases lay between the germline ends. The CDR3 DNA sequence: TGTGCCAGCAGTGGGGGGCCGGGAGGAGGGGAGACCCAGTACTTC. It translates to CASSGGPGGGETQYF.

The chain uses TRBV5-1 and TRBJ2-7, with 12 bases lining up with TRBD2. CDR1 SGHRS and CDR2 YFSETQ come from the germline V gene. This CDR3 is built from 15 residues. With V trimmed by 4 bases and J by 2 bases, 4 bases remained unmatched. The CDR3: CASSPWTSGAYEQYF. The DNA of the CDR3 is TGCGCCAGCAGCCCCTGGACTAGCGGGGCCTACGAGCAGTACTTC.

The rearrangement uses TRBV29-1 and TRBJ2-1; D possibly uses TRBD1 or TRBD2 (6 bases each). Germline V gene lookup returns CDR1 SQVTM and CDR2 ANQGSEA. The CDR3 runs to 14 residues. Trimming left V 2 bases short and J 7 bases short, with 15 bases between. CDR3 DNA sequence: TGCAGCGTTGAAAAGGGATCGGGGGCGAATGAGCAGTTCTTC. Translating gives CSVEKGSGANEQFF.

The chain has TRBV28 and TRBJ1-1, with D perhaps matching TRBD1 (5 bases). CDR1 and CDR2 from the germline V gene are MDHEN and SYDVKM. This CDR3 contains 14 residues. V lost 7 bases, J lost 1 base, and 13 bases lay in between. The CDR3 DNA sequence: TGTGCCAGCACTATCGAACAGGAGAACACTGAAGCTTTCTTT. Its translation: CASTIEQENTEAFF.

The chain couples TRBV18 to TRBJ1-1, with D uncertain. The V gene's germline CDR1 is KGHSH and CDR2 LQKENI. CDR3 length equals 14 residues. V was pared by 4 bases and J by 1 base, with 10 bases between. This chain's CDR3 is CASSRAKGNTEAFF. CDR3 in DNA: TGTGCCAGCTCACGGGCGAAGGGGAACACTGAAGCTTTCTTT. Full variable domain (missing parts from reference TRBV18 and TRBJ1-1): NAGVMQNPRHLVRRRGQEARLRCSPMKGHSHVYWYRQLPEEGLKFMVYLQKENIIDESGMPKERFSAEFPKEGPSILRIQQVVRGDSAAYFCASSRAKGNTEAFFGQGTRLTVV.

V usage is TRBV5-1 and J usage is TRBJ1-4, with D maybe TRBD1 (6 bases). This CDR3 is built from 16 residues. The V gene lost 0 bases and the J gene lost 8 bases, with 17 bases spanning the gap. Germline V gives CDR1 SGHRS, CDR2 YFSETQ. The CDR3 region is CASSLVGGASPEKLFF. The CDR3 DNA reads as TGCGCCAGCAGCTTGGTAGGGGGGGCCAGTCCCGAAAAACTGTTTTTT.

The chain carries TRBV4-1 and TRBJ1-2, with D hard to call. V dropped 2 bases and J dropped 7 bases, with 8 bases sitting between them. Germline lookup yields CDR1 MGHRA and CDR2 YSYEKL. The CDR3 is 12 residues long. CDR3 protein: CASSQSGGGYTF. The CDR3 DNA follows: TGCGCCAGCAGCCAAAGTGGAGGTGGCTACACCTTC.

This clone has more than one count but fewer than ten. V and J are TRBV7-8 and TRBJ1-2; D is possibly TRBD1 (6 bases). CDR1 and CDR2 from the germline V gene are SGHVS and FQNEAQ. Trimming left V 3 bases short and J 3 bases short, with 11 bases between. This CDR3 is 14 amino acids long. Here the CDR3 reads CASSLRGLDYGYTF. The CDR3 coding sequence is TGTGCCAGCAGCTTGCGGGGGCTCGACTATGGCTACACCTTC. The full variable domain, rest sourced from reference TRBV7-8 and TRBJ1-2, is GAGVSQSPRYKVAKRGQDVALRCDPISGHVSLFWYQQALGQGPEFLTYFQNEAQLDKSGLPSDRFFAERPEGSVSTLKIQRTQQEDSAVYLCASSLRGLDYGYTFGSGTRLTVV.

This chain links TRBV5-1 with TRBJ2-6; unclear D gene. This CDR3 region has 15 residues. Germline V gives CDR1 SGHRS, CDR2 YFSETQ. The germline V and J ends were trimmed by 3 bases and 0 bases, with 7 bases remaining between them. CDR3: CASSSHNSGANVLTF. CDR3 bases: TGCGCCAGCAGCTCACACAACTCTGGGGCCAACGTCCTGACTTTC. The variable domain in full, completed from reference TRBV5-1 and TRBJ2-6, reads KAGVTQTPRYLIKTRGQQVTLSCSPISGHRSVSWYQQTPGQGLQFLFEYFSETQRNKGNFPGRFSGRQFSNSRSEMNVSTLELGDSALYLCASSSHNSGANVLTFGAGSRLTVL.

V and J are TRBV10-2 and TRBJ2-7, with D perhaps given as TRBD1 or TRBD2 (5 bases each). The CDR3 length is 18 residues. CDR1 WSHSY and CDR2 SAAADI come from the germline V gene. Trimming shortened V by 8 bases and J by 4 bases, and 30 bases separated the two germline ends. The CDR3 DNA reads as TGCGCCAGCGTCGGATCTAGAGGGGTGGAGAAGGGAACGTACGAGCAGTACTTC. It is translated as CASVGSRGVEKGTYEQYF.

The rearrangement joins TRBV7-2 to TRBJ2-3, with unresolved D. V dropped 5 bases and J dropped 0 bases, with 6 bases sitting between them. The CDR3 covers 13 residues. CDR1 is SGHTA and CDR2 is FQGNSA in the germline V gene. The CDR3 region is CASSAASTDTQYF. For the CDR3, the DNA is TGTGCCAGCAGCGCCGCTAGCACAGATACGCAGTATTTT.

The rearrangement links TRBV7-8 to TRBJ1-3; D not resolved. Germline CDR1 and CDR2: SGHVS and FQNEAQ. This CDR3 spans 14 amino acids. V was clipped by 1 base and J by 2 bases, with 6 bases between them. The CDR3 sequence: CASSLGVTGNTIYF. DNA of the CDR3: TGTGCCAGCAGCTTAGGGGTGACTGGAAACACCATATATTTT.

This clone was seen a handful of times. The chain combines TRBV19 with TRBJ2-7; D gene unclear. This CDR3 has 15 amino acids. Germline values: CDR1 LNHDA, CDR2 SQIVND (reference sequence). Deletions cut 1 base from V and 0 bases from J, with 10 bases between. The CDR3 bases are TGTGCCAGTAGTATAGCTCCCGATAGCTCCTACGAGCAGTACTTC. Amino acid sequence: CASSIAPDSSYEQYF.

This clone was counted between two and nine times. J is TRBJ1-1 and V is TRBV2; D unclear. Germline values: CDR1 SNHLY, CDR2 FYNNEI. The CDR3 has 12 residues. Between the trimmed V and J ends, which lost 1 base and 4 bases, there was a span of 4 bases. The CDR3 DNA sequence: TGTGCCAGCAGTGAAGGGGGCACTGAAGCTTTCTTT. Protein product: CASSEGGTEAFF. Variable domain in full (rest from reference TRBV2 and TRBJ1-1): EPEVTQTPSHQVTQMGQEVILRCVPISNHLYFYWYRQILGQKVEFLVSFYNNEISEKSEIFDDQFSVERPDGSNFTLKIRSTKLEDSAMYFCASSEGGTEAFFGQGTRLTVV.

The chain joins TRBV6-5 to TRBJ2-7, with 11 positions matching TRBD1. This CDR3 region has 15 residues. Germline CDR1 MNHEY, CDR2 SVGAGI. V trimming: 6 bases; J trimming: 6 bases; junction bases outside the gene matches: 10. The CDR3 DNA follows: TGTGCCAGCAGCCCCGGACAGGGGGCGCTCGGCGAGCAGTACTTC. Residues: CASSPGQGALGEQYF.

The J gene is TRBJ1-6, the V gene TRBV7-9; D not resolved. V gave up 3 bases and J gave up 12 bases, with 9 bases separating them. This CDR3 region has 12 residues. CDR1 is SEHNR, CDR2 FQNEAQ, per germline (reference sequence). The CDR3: CASSLGSLPLHF. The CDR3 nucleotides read TGTGCCAGCAGCTTGGGCAGTCTACCCCTCCACTTT.

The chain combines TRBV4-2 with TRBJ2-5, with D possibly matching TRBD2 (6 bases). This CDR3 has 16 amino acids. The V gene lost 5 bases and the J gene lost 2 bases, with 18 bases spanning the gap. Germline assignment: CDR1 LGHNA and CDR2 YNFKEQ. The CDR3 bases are TGTGCCAGCAGCGCCCTTGGGAGGCTAGATCAAGAGACCCAGTACTTC. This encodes CASSALGRLDQETQYF.

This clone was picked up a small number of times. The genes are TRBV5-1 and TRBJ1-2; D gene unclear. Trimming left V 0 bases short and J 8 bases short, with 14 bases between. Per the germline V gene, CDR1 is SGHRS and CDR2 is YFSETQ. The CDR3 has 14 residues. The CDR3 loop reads CASSLASTWQGYTF. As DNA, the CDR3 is TGCGCCAGCAGCTTGGCCAGCACCTGGCAAGGCTACACCTTC. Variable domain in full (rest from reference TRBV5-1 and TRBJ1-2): KAGVTQTPRYLIKTRGQQVTLSCSPISGHRSVSWYQQTPGQGLQFLFEYFSETQRNKGNFPGRFSGRQFSNSRSEMNVSTLELGDSALYLCASSLASTWQGYTFGSGTRLTVV.

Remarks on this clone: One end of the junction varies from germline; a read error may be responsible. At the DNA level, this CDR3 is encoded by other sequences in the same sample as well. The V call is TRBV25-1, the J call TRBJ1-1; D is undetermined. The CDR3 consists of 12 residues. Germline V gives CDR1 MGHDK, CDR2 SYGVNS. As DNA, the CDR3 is TGTGCCAGCAGGCATACAGACACCGAAGCTTTCTTT. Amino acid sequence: CASRHTDTEAFF.

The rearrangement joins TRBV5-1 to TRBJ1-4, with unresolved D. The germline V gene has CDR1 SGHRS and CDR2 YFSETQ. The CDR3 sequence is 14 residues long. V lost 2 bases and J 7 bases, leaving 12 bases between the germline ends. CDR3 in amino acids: CASSFSGVGEKLFF. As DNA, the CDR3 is TGCGCCAGCAGCTTCTCCGGGGTGGGTGAAAAACTGTTTTTT.

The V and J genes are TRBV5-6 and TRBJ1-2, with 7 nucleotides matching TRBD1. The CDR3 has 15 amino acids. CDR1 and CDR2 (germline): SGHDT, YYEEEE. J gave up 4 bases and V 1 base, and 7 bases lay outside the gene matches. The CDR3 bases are TGTGCCAGCAGCTTGCGAGGGACAGAACCCTATGGCTACACCTTC. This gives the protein CASSLRGTEPYGYTF.

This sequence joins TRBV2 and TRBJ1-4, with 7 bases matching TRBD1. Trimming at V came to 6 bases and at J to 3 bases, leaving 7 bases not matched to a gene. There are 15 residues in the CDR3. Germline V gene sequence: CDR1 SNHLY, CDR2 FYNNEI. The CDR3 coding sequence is TGTGCCAGCAGAGTCGACAGGGACCCTAATGAAAAACTGTTTTTT. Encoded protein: CASRVDRDPNEKLFF.

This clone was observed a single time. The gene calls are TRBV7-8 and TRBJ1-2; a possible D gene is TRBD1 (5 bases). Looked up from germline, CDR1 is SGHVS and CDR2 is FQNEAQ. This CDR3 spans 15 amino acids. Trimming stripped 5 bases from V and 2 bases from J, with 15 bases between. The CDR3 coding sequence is TGTGCCAGCAGCGTGGCCGGGACCCTCAACTATGGCTACACCTTC. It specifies CASSVAGTLNYGYTF.